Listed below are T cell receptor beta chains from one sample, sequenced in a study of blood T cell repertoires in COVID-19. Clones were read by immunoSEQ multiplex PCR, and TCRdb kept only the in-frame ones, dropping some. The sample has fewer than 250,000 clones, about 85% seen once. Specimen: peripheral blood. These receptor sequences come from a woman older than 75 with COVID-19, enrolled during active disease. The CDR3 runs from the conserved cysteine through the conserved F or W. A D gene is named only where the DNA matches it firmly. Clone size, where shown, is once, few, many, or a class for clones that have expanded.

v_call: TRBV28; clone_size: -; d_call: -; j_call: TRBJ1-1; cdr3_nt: TGTGCCAGCAGTTTATCCTCCGAGGACACTGAAGCTTTCTTT; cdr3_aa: CASSLSSEDTEAFF
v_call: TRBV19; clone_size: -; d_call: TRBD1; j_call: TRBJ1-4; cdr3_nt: TGTGCCAGTAGCCGGAGTGGACAGGGAAACGAAAAACTGTTTTTT; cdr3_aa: CASSRSGQGNEKLFF
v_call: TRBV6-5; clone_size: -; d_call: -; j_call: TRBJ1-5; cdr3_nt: TGTGCCAGCATTGGGAGTCGCAATCAGCCCCAGCATTTT; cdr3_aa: CASIGSRNQPQHF
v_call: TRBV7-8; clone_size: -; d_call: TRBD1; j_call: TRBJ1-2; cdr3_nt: TGTGCCAGCAGCCAGCCAACAGGGGGCGGCTATGGCTACACCTTC; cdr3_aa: CASSQPTGGGYGYTF
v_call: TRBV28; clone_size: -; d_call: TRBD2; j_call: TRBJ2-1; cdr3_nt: TGTGCCAGCAGCCCGAGCGGGGGGGCGGACAATGAGCAGTTCTTC; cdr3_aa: CASSPSGGADNEQFF
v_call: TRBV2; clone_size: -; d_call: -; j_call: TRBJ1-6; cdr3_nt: TGTGCCAGCAGGCAGACAGCTACGAATTCACCCCTCCACTTT; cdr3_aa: CASRQTATNSPLHF
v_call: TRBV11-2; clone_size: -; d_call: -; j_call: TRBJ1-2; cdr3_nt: TGTGCCAGCAGCCCACATAAAGGCAGGCGTTCTAACTATGGCTACACCTTC; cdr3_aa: CASSPHKGRRSNYGYTF
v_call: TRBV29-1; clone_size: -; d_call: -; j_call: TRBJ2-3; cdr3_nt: TGCAGCGTTGAGAAGGGGGCAGATACGCAGTATTTT; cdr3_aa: CSVEKGADTQYF
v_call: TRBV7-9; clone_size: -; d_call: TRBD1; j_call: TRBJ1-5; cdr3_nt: TGTGCCAGCAGCTTAGGGACAGGGGGCCTTGACCAGCCCCAGCATTTT; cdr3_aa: CASSLGTGGLDQPQHF
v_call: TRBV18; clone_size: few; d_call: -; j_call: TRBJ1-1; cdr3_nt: TGTGCCAGCTCACCATTAGGTGGAGACTTGAACACTGAAGCTTTCTTT; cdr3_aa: CASSPLGGDLNTEAFF
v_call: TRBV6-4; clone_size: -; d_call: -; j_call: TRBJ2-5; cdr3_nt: TGTGCCAGCAGTGTGGAACAGGGACAGACCCAGTACTTC; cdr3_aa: CASSVEQGQTQYF
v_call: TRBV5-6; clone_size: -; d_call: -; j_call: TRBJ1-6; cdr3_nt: TGTGCCAGCAGTCTTGGGCCACCTGCCTATAATTCACCCCTCCACTTT; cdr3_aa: CASSLGPPAYNSPLHF
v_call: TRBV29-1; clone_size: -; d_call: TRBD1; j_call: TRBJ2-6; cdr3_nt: TGCAGCGTTGAGGGACAGAGCTCTGGGGCCAACGTCCTGACTTTC; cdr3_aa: CSVEGQSSGANVLTF
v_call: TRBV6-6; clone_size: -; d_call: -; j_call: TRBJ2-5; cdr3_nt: TGTGCCAGCGTCCTTAGGGACTCAGAGACCCAGTACTTC; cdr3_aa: CASVLRDSETQYF
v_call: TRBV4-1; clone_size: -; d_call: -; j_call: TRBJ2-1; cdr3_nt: TGCGCCAGCAGCCAAGATTTGCAGGGGACCTACAATGAGCAGTTCTTC; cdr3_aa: CASSQDLQGTYNEQFF
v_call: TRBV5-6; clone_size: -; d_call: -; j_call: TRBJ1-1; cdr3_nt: TGTGCCAGCAGTAGACAGAACACTGAAGCTTTCTTT; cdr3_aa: CASSRQNTEAFF
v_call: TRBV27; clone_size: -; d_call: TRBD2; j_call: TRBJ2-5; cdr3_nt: TGTGCCAGCAGTATAAGCGGGGGGGTCGCAGAGACCCAGTACTTC; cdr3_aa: CASSISGGVAETQYF
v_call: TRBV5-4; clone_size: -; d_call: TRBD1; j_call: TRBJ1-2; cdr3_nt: TGTGCCAGCAGCTTGGTGACAGGGGGCGCGACTGGCTACACCTTC; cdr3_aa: CASSLVTGGATGYTF
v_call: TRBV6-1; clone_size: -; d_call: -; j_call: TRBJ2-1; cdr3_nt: TGTGCCAGCAGTGAAGCGCTCACAGGGCTCTACAATGAGCAGTTCTTC; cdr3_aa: CASSEALTGLYNEQFF